The 9 T cell receptor beta chains below were found in one sample sequenced in a study of T cell changes during pregnancy in multiple sclerosis. Clones were sequenced by immunoSEQ multiplex PCR, and TCRdb holds only the in-frame ones, with some missing. This table holds over 40,000 clones, more than 85% found once. The input for sequencing was peripheral blood, taken in the third trimester of pregnancy. These receptor sequences come from a female donor with multiple sclerosis, enrolled in a pregnancy study.

This rearrangement joins TRBV20-1 to TRBJ2-5; D remains ambiguous. Germline V gives CDR1 DFQATT, CDR2 SNEGSKA (reference sequence). The CDR3 loop spans 11 amino acids. Trimming stripped 6 bases from V and 5 bases from J, with 10 bases between. The CDR3 loop reads CSATGGETQYF. The CDR3 DNA reads TGCAGTGCCACGGGTGGGGAGACCCAGTACTTC.

The chain combines TRBV6-6 with TRBJ2-7, with D possibly being TRBD2 (5 bases). The CDR3 contains 12 residues. Trimming left V 6 bases short and J 3 bases short, with 9 bases between. Germline CDR1 MNHNY, CDR2 SVGAGI (reference sequence). The CDR3 DNA reads TGTGCCAGCAGATCCCGGGACTACGAGCAGTACTTC. It translates to CASRSRDYEQYF.

V usage is TRBV7-2 and J usage is TRBJ2-2, with 12 bases that match TRBD2. Germline values: CDR1 SGHTA, CDR2 FQGNSA. Germline trimming cut 5 bases from V and 0 bases from J; bases unmatched to any gene: 7. The CDR3 runs 18 residues. The CDR3 is CASSRTSGKYANTGELFF. CDR3 bases: TGTGCCAGCAGCCGGACTAGCGGGAAATACGCGAACACCGGGGAGCTGTTTTTT. The full variable domain, with the rest looked up from reference TRBV7-2 and TRBJ2-2, is GAGVSQSPSNKVTEKGKDVELRCDPISGHTALYWYRQSLGQGLEFLIYFQGNSAPDKSGLPSDRFSAERTGGSVSTLTIQRTQQEDSAVYLCASSRTSGKYANTGELFFGEGSRLTVL.

This rearrangement joins TRBV4-2 to TRBJ2-5; 9 bases fit TRBD2. Germline values: CDR1 LGHNA, CDR2 YNFKEQ. J lost 3 bases, V lost 0 bases, and 8 bases had no gene match. This CDR3 has 17 residues. CDR3 residues: CASSQEDSSGRKETQYF. In DNA, the CDR3 is TGTGCCAGCAGCCAAGAAGATTCAAGCGGGAGGAAAGAGACCCAGTACTTC.

This sequence joins TRBV19 and TRBJ1-3; possibly TRBD1 for D (5 bases). CDR3 size: 16 residues. With 7 bases removed from V and 2 bases from J, the gap between germline ends came to 18 bases. The V gene's germline CDR1 is LNHDA and CDR2 SQIVND (reference sequence). CDR3 region: CASTVLGGITGNTIYF. The DNA of the CDR3 is TGTGCCAGTACCGTGCTCGGGGGAATAACTGGAAACACCATATATTTT. Combining the CDR3 with reference TRBV19 and TRBJ1-3 gives the whole variable domain DGGITQSPKYLFRKEGQNVTLSCEQNLNHDAMYWYRQDPGQGLRLIYYSQIVNDFQKGDIAEGYSVSREKKESFPLTVTSAQKNPTAFYLCASTVLGGITGNTIYFGEGSWLTVV.

This clone has just one count. The CDR3 sequence is CASSQDFTSGLYNEQFF. In DNA, the CDR3 is TGCGCCAGCAGCCAAGATTTTACTAGCGGCTTATACAATGAGCAGTTCTTC. The rearrangement joins TRBV4-3 to TRBJ2-1; 8 nucleotides line up with TRBD2. This CDR3 spans 17 amino acids. V trimming: 0 bases; J trimming: 4 bases; junction bases outside the gene matches: 8. The germline V gene has CDR1 LGHNA and CDR2 YSLEER.

The chain joins TRBV6-4 to TRBJ2-1, with TRBD2 matching over 9 bases. The CDR3 is 15 residues long. The germline V gene encodes CDR1 MRHNA and CDR2 SNTAGT. Unmatched junction bases numbered 3, after V lost 4 bases and J lost 2 bases. In nucleotides, the CDR3 is TGTGCCAGCAGTGCATCTAGCGGGACCTACAATGAGCAGTTCTTC. Its translation: CASSASSGTYNEQFF.

The V call is TRBV27, the J call TRBJ1-1; no firm D call. The CDR3 sequence is 13 residues long. Between the trimmed V and J ends, which lost 5 bases and 4 bases, there was a span of 11 bases. Germline loops: CDR1 MNHEY, CDR2 SMNVEV (reference sequence). The CDR3 coding sequence is TGTGCCAGCAGTCCTAGACCTGGCACTGAAGCTTTCTTT. This codes for CASSPRPGTEAFF.

This chain joins TRBV28 and TRBJ2-5; 9 nucleotides agree with TRBD1. This CDR3 has 15 residues. The V segment lost 6 bases and the J segment 1 base; nucleotides outside the gene matches: 6. The germline CDR1 and CDR2 sequences are MDHEN and SYDVKM. CDR3 bases: TGTGCCAGCAGATGGGACAGGGCGGGCCAAGAGACCCAGTACTTC. Encoded protein: CASRWDRAGQETQYF.